The 22 T cell receptor beta chains listed next were all sequenced from one sample in a study of control samples from healthy donors and cancer patients. Here immunoSEQ multiplex PCR was the method, and the copy in TCRdb shows in-frame clones only, minus some. The sample carries roughly 120,000 clones, over 90% recorded once. Sequenced input: blood. All receptors derive from a man aged 25-45 years in good health.

This chain connects TRBV24-1 to TRBJ2-7; D remains unclear. CDR3 length: 13 amino acids. The V gene's germline CDR1 is KGHDR and CDR2 SFDVKD. Trimming shortened V by 11 bases and J by 9 bases, and 22 bases separated the two germline ends. The CDR3 sequence: CASDYRMRLAQYV. In DNA, the CDR3 is TGTGCCAGCGATTACCGGATGCGGCTGGCGCAGTACGTC.

The chain links TRBV10-1 to TRBJ2-7, with no clear D. Germline CDR1 and CDR2: WNHNN and SYGVQD (reference sequence). CDR3 length: 11 amino acids. The V end was cut by 4 bases, the J end by 6 bases, with 7 bases between. For the CDR3, the DNA is TGCGCCAGCAGTGTGCAGGCCGAGCAGTACGTC. As protein: CASSVQAEQYV.

This chain uses TRBV7-2 with TRBJ1-4; D remains unclear. CDR3 length equals 12 residues. V dropped 1 base and J dropped 9 bases, with 6 bases sitting between them. Germline V CDR1 and CDR2: SGHTA, FQGNSA. In nucleotides, the CDR3 is TGTGCCAGCAGCTTAGGTGGGAAAAAACTGTTTTTT. As protein: CASSLGGKKLFF.

The chain carries TRBV7-9 and TRBJ2-7; 10 bases align to TRBD1. Germline CDR1 and CDR2: SEHNR and FQNEAQ (reference sequence). This CDR3 comprises 15 residues. J was trimmed by 2 bases and V by 5 bases; bases with no gene match: 6. In DNA form, the CDR3 reads TGTGCCAGCAGCACACGACAGGGGGCGGCCTACGAGCAGTACTTC. Amino acids: CASSTRQGAAYEQYF.

This chain uses TRBV28 with TRBJ1-6, with unresolved D. CDR1 is MDHEN and CDR2 is SYDVKM in the germline V gene. Trimming stripped 6 bases from V and 0 bases from J, with 9 bases between. The CDR3 has 15 residues. The chain's CDR3 is CASRGQRSYNSPLHF. DNA of the CDR3: TGTGCCAGCAGAGGGCAGCGCTCCTATAATTCACCCCTCCACTTT.

The chain combines TRBV25-1 with TRBJ1-6, with a weak D call TRBD1 (6 bases). With 9 bases removed from V and 7 bases from J, the gap between germline ends came to 13 bases. The CDR3 is 13 amino acids. The germline CDR1 and CDR2 sequences are MGHDK and SYGVNS. CDR3 region: CASRGEGNSPLHF. CDR3 DNA sequence: TGTGCCAGTAGGGGGGAGGGGAATTCACCCCTCCACTTT.

The rearrangement uses TRBV10-3 and TRBJ1-2, with 7 bases lining up with TRBD1. Germline CDR1 and CDR2: ENHRY and SYGVKD. This CDR3 has 17 amino acids. The junction had 13 bases not matched to a gene; V was cut back by 2 bases and J by 4 bases. The CDR3 sequence is CAISELIPDRPFYGYTF. The CDR3 DNA reads as TGTGCCATCAGTGAGCTTATACCGGACAGGCCGTTCTATGGCTACACCTTC.

This chain connects TRBV4-1 to TRBJ2-2; the match to TRBD1 covers 7 bases. This CDR3 has 14 amino acids. The V gene end was trimmed by 4 bases and the J gene end by 6 bases; junction bases not matched to a gene: 5. Germline lookup yields CDR1 MGHRA and CDR2 YSYEKL. The CDR3 is CASSPQQGAGELFF. CDR3 bases: TGCGCCAGCAGCCCACAGCAGGGGGCCGGGGAGCTGTTTTTT.

This chain uses TRBV6-5 with TRBJ1-1; TRBD1 agrees at 7 bases. With 10 bases clipped from V and 1 base from J, the junction kept 12 bases outside the gene matches. The CDR3 length is 15 residues. Germline lookup yields CDR1 MNHEY and CDR2 SVGAGI. CDR3 amino acids: CATFKDRPENTEAFF. The CDR3 DNA reads as TGTGCCACCTTCAAGGACAGGCCTGAGAACACTGAAGCTTTCTTT.

The chain is built from TRBV28 and TRBJ1-1; 7 bases agree with TRBD1. Looked up from germline, CDR1 is MDHEN and CDR2 is SYDVKM. The trim removed 3 bases at V and 4 bases at J, leaving 8 bases unmatched. The CDR3 is 15 amino acids. CDR3 sequence: CASSLRDREGTEAFF. For the CDR3, the DNA is TGTGCCAGCAGTTTGAGAGACAGGGAGGGCACTGAAGCTTTCTTT.

This chain connects TRBV12-3 or TRBV12-4 to TRBJ1-2, with D possibly TRBD1 on 5 matching bases. CDR3 size: 13 residues. V was clipped by 6 bases and J by 4 bases, with 12 bases between them. The CDR3 sequence: CASSSPDTYGYTF. The DNA of the CDR3 is TGTGCCAGCAGCTCTCCGGACACCTATGGCTACACCTTC.

V and J are TRBV6-1 and TRBJ2-6, with D maybe TRBD2 (6 bases). Germline CDR1 is MNHNS and CDR2 is SASEGT. The CDR3 runs 17 residues. V shed 1 base and J shed 4 bases, with 14 bases lying between them. The CDR3 DNA reads TGTGCCAGCAGTGAAGGCTACGGGGGATCCGGGGCCAACGTCCTGACTTTC. As protein: CASSEGYGGSGANVLTF.

The chain employs TRBV28 and TRBJ1-2; D is uncertain. The V and J ends lost 5 bases and 4 bases respectively, with 11 bases between them. CDR1 and CDR2 from the germline V gene are MDHEN and SYDVKM. This CDR3 is built from 13 residues. CDR3 sequence (DNA): TGTGCCAGCAGTATTGACCCCGCCTATGGCTACACCTTC. It specifies CASSIDPAYGYTF.

This sequence joins TRBV2 and TRBJ2-5; D not certain. Germline V gene data show CDR1 as SNHLY and CDR2 as FYNNEI. This CDR3 spans 13 amino acids. Trimming took 0 bases from V and 13 from J, leaving 15 bases between them. In DNA, the CDR3 is TGTGCCAGCAGTGAAGCCGCCCAGCTGCTTGGGTACTTC. Translated, it gives CASSEAAQLLGYF. Based on the CDR3 plus reference TRBV2 and TRBJ2-5, the full variable domain is EPEVTQTPSHQVTQMGQEVILRCVPISNHLYFYWYRQILGQKVEFLVSFYNNEISEKSEIFDDQFSVERPDGSNFTLKIRSTKLEDSAMYFCASSEAAQLLGYFGPGTRLLVL.

The V and J genes are TRBV30 and TRBJ2-5; D may be TRBD1 or TRBD2 (5 bases each). V was cut by 3 bases and J by 5 bases, with 10 bases left in between. The CDR3 is made up of 12 amino acids. The germline V gene encodes CDR1 GTSNPN and CDR2 SVGIG (reference sequence). The CDR3 DNA follows: TGTGCCTGGAGAGGGACCCATGAGACCCAGTACTTC. Residues: CAWRGTHETQYF.

The rearrangement joins TRBV28 to TRBJ1-1; D call uncertain. V lost 5 bases to trimming and J lost 0 bases, with 10 bases between them. Germline values: CDR1 MDHEN, CDR2 SYDVKM. There are 14 residues in the CDR3. The CDR3 DNA sequence: TGTGCCAGCAGTGAGCGAGGTTTGAACACTGAAGCTTTCTTT. Encoded protein: CASSERGLNTEAFF.

The V call is TRBV6-5, the J call TRBJ1-2, with TRBD1 matching over 8 bases. Trimming took 6 bases from V and 4 from J; bases not matched to a gene: 10. Germline CDR1 MNHEY, CDR2 SVGAGI. The CDR3 runs to 15 residues. The CDR3 here is CASRRTGTKGYGYTF. In nucleotides, the CDR3 is TGTGCCAGCAGACGGACAGGGACGAAGGGCTATGGCTACACCTTC.

This sequence joins TRBV19 and TRBJ1-4; 8 positions agree with TRBD1. V lost 7 bases and J lost 8; bases outside the gene matches: 9. Germline CDR1 and CDR2: LNHDA and SQIVND (reference sequence). The CDR3 totals 14 residues. The CDR3 DNA reads as TGTGCCAGTAAGGAGGGTGACAGGGGAGAAAAACTGTTTTTT. It is translated as CASKEGDRGEKLFF.

The gene calls are TRBV19 and TRBJ1-2; 7 positions match TRBD1. Per the germline V gene, CDR1 is LNHDA and CDR2 is SQIVND (reference sequence). This CDR3 has 14 amino acids. Trimming took 3 bases from V and 5 from J; bases not matched to a gene: 6. The CDR3 region has the DNA TGTGCCAGTAGTATCCAAGGGACAGTTTATGGCTACACCTTC. Translation gives CASSIQGTVYGYTF.

The genes are TRBV9 and TRBJ2-3; D is tentatively TRBD1 or TRBD2 (6 bases each). In germline, CDR1 is SGDLS, CDR2 YYNGEE. The CDR3 runs to 16 residues. Trimming removed 3 bases from V and 1 base from J, with 15 bases in between. Here the CDR3 reads CASSASGGYRTDTQYF. The CDR3 DNA sequence: TGTGCCAGCAGCGCCTCCGGGGGCTATCGCACAGATACGCAGTATTTT.

The chain recombines TRBV19 with TRBJ1-1, with TRBD1 matching 7 bases. The CDR3 covers 17 residues. The V and J ends lost 7 bases and 5 bases, in that order; junction bases with no gene match: 19. Germline V gene data show CDR1 as LNHDA and CDR2 as SQIVND (reference sequence). DNA of the CDR3: TGTGCCAGTACTCCCGGAGGGGGCGGACGGCCTTTGACTGAAGCTTTCTTT. Amino acid sequence: CASTPGGGGRPLTEAFF.

J is TRBJ1-2 and V is TRBV25-1; unclear D gene. CDR3 length: 15 amino acids. V lost 1 base to trimming and J lost 2 bases, with 11 bases between them. Germline V CDR1 and CDR2: MGHDK, SYGVNS. CDR3 in amino acids: CASSESRYTNYGYTF. Written as DNA, the CDR3 is TGTGCCAGCAGTGAATCTCGGTACACAAACTATGGCTACACCTTC.